The sequence of this TCR beta chain was determined in a study of blood T cell repertoires in COVID-19. Generated by immunoSEQ multiplex PCR, the TCRdb table keeps only in-frame clones and is missing some. The data show about 320,000 clones, 87% seen once. The CDR3 consists of 13 residues. Germline assignment: CDR1 KGHSH and CDR2 LQKENI. V lost 6 bases to trimming and J lost 5 bases; unmatched junction nucleotides: 5. The rearrangement links TRBV18 to TRBJ1-1; 8 bases are a match to TRBD1. Sequenced: PBMCs or T cells enriched from blood (not recorded which). This sequence was found in a woman aged 30 to 39 who had recovered from COVID-19. The CDR3 nucleotides are TGTGCCAGCTCCCAGGGGGCGCGAACTGAAGCTTTCTTT. Protein product: CASSQGARTEAFF.